This T cell receptor (beta chain) was sequenced during a study of cytomegalovirus exposure and HLA in healthy donors. Study observations and caveats: The productive fraction for most TCR beta V segments was about 87% or about 30% in an earlier analysis. Reportedly, HLA-A and HLA-B alleles of most subjects were accurately predicted from TCR beta. Altogether, 150 or so TCR beta chains were recorded as cytomegalovirus-associated.

Trimming took 1 base from V and 4 from J, leaving 14 bases between them. This CDR3 has 16 amino acids. CDR1 and CDR2 (germline): MNHEY, SMNVEV (reference sequence). This PCR relied on a set of 60 Vbeta primers and 13 Jbeta primers. Sequencing was performed with immunoSEQ multiplex PCR; in TCRdb, only in-frame clones are kept and a portion is missing. The sample holds approximately 200,000 clones; roughly four fifths are singletons and the top ten take under 2%. For this clone: No antigen is known for it.

Sequenced input: PBMCs. The receptor comes from a man between 25 and 39 years old in good health and CMV-seronegative. The genes are TRBV27 and TRBJ1-5; D not certain. The CDR3 region has the DNA TGTGCCAGCAGTTTATTGACAAAAGGGAGGAATCAGCCCCAGCATTTT. As protein: CASSLLTKGRNQPQHF.